This is a list of T cell receptor beta chains from one sample in a study of blood T cell repertoires in COVID-19. Data came from immunoSEQ multiplex PCR; TCRdb stores just in-frame clones and leaves some out. The sample consists of 120,000 or so clones, approximately 80% of them appearing once. The sample comprised peripheral blood. The receptors here all came from a man in his 60s with acute or convalescent COVID-19. The CDR3 runs from the conserved cysteine through the conserved F or W. A D gene is named only where the DNA matches it firmly. Not all rows give a size; the values are once, few, many and, for expanded clones, a class.

V: TRBV5-1
J: TRBJ2-7
D: .
size: .
CDR3: CASSLGPLDGGSYEQYF
DNA: TGCGCCAGCAGCTTGGGCCCGCTGGACGGGGGCTCCTACGAGCAGTACTTC

V: TRBV10-3
J: TRBJ1-2
D: TRBD1
size: .
CDR3: CAISERDRTYGYTF
DNA: TGTGCCATCAGTGAACGGGACAGGACGTATGGCTACACCTTC

V: TRBV5-4
J: TRBJ2-7
D: .
size: .
CDR3: CASSLDVGSPREQYF
DNA: TGTGCCAGCAGCTTGGACGTCGGGAGTCCCCGCGAGCAGTACTTC

V: TRBV5-1
J: TRBJ2-7
D: TRBD1
size: .
CDR3: CASSPRTGVPHEQYF
DNA: TGCGCCAGCAGCCCGCGGACAGGGGTCCCTCACGAGCAGTACTTC

V: TRBV19
J: TRBJ2-5
D: .
size: .
CDR3: CASTPGLYQETQYF
DNA: TGTGCCAGTACCCCGGGACTGTACCAAGAGACCCAGTACTTC

V: TRBV24-1
J: TRBJ2-5
D: .
size: .
CDR3: CATSDPITGWETQYF
DNA: TGTGCCACCAGTGACCCTATTACAGGGTGGGAGACCCAGTACTTC

V: TRBV7-9
J: TRBJ1-1
D: TRBD1
size: once
CDR3: CASSLYGTVNTEAFF
DNA: TGTGCCAGCAGCTTATACGGGACAGTTAACACTGAAGCTTTCTTT

V: TRBV30
J: TRBJ2-7
D: .
size: once
CDR3: CAWSVGLAFEQYF
DNA: TGTGCCTGGAGTGTTGGACTGGCTTTCGAGCAGTACTTC

V: TRBV5-1
J: TRBJ2-3
D: .
size: .
CDR3: CASSLEPSTDTQYF
DNA: TGCGCCAGCAGCTTAGAGCCTAGCACAGATACGCAGTATTTT

V: TRBV5-1
J: TRBJ1-5
D: TRBD1
size: .
CDR3: CASSLTGADQPQHF
DNA: TGCGCCAGCAGCTTGACAGGGGCAGATCAGCCCCAGCATTTT

V: TRBV15
J: TRBJ1-3
D: .
size: .
CDR3: CATSSRAGWGNTIYF
DNA: TGTGCCACCAGCAGCAGGGCAGGGTGGGGTAACACCATATATTTT

V: TRBV5-1
J: TRBJ1-1
D: TRBD1
size: .
CDR3: CASSFGTGVPEAFF
DNA: TGCGCCAGCAGCTTCGGGACAGGGGTACCTGAAGCTTTCTTT

V: TRBV30
J: TRBJ2-1
D: TRBD2
size: .
CDR3: CAWSAGLAGDYNEQFF
DNA: TGTGCCTGGAGTGCGGGACTAGCGGGAGACTACAATGAGCAGTTCTTC

V: TRBV20-1
J: TRBJ2-1
D: .
size: .
CDR3: CSASLKQRVNNEQFF
DNA: TGCAGTGCTAGTCTCAAGCAACGAGTCAACAATGAGCAGTTCTTC

V: TRBV2
J: TRBJ2-1
D: .
size: .
CDR3: CASSERDNEQFF
DNA: TGTGCCAGCAGTGAGCGGGACAATGAGCAGTTCTTC

V: TRBV10-3
J: TRBJ2-5
D: .
size: .
CDR3: CAISEGGGGGQETQYF
DNA: TGTGCCATCAGTGAAGGTGGAGGGGGCGGCCAAGAGACCCAGTACTTC

V: TRBV18
J: TRBJ2-1
D: TRBD2
size: once
CDR3: CASSVLAGGGNEQFF
DNA: TGTGCCAGCTCAGTCCTAGCGGGAGGGGGCAATGAGCAGTTCTTC

V: TRBV6-1
J: TRBJ1-6
D: .
size: once
CDR3: CASSEGAGPFDPLHF
DNA: TGTGCCAGCAGTGAAGGAGCAGGCCCCTTTGATCCCCTCCACTTT

V: TRBV6-5
J: TRBJ2-7
D: TRBD2
size: .
CDR3: CASKVREGGYEQYF
DNA: TGTGCCAGCAAGGTGAGGGAGGGAGGTTACGAGCAGTACTTC

V: TRBV28
J: TRBJ2-7
D: .
size: once
CDR3: CASSTGFYEQYF
DNA: TGTGCCAGCAGTACCGGGTTCTACGAGCAGTACTTC

V: TRBV15
J: TRBJ2-7
D: .
size: .
CDR3: CATSRDRGHLYEQYF
DNA: TGTGCCACCAGCAGAGATAGGGGACATTTATACGAGCAGTACTTC

V: TRBV7-6
J: TRBJ2-7
D: .
size: .
CDR3: CASSLVGSGSYEQYF
DNA: TGTGCCAGCAGCTTAGTGGGAAGCGGCTCCTACGAGCAGTACTTC

V: TRBV27
J: TRBJ1-1
D: .
size: once
CDR3: CASSRSGTEAFF
DNA: TGTGCCAGTAGTCGATCGGGCACTGAAGCTTTCTTT

V: TRBV30
J: TRBJ1-5
D: .
size: .
CDR3: CAWSGGGGQPQHF
DNA: TGTGCCTGGAGTGGGGGAGGGGGACAGCCCCAGCATTTT

V: TRBV28
J: TRBJ1-3
D: .
size: once
CDR3: CASSLSTAGGGGNTIYF
DNA: TGTGCCAGCAGTTTATCGACCGCGGGAGGAGGTGGAAACACCATATATTTT

V: TRBV15
J: TRBJ2-1
D: TRBD2
size: few
CDR3: CATSRGGGSISYNEQFF
DNA: TGTGCCACCAGCAGAGGGGGCGGGAGTATCTCCTACAATGAGCAGTTCTTC

V: TRBV7-8
J: TRBJ1-3
D: TRBD1
size: .
CDR3: CASSLTGTVGNTIYF
DNA: TGTGCCAGCAGCTTAACTGGGACAGTTGGAAACACCATATATTTT

V: TRBV7-2
J: TRBJ1-5
D: .
size: once
CDR3: CASSLVSGVHSNQPQHF
DNA: TGTGCCAGCAGCTTAGTTTCCGGGGTACATAGCAATCAGCCCCAGCATTTT

V: TRBV28
J: TRBJ2-1
D: .
size: .
CDR3: CASSLGGSLDEQFF
DNA: TGTGCCAGCAGTTTAGGGGGCAGTTTAGATGAGCAGTTCTTC

V: TRBV9
J: TRBJ2-7
D: TRBD2
size: .
CDR3: CASSPGGGPPQYF
DNA: TGTGCCAGCAGCCCGGGAGGCGGACCGCCGCAGTACTTC

V: TRBV28
J: TRBJ2-7
D: .
size: .
CDR3: CASSLLPGTYEQYF
DNA: TGTGCCAGCAGTTTGTTGCCGGGGACCTACGAGCAGTACTTC

V: TRBV11-2
J: TRBJ2-1
D: .
size: .
CDR3: CASSLAVGGVNEQFF
DNA: TGTGCCAGCAGCTTAGCTGTAGGGGGGGTCAATGAGCAGTTCTTC

V: TRBV19
J: TRBJ1-5
D: .
size: .
CDR3: CASSLLAGGDQPQHF
DNA: TGTGCCAGTAGTCTCCTTGCGGGGGGGGATCAGCCCCAGCATTTT

V: TRBV3-1/TRBV3-2
J: TRBJ2-7
D: TRBD2
size: few
CDR3: CACGAGAGEQYF
DNA: TGTGCCTGCGGAGCGGGAGCTGGGGAGCAGTACTTC

V: TRBV11-2
J: TRBJ2-7
D: TRBD2
size: once
CDR3: CASSLTSGQNYEQYF
DNA: TGTGCCAGCAGCTTAACTAGCGGGCAGAACTACGAGCAGTACTTC

V: TRBV19
J: TRBJ1-2
D: TRBD1
size: few
CDR3: CASRVTGTGGANYGYTF
DNA: TGTGCCAGTAGGGTTACCGGGACAGGGGGCGCTAACTATGGCTACACCTTC

V: TRBV3-1/TRBV3-2
J: TRBJ2-1
D: TRBD2
size: .
CDR3: CATKLAGAVNEQFF
DNA: TGTGCCACCAAACTAGCGGGAGCTGTCAATGAGCAGTTCTTC

V: TRBV13
J: TRBJ2-3
D: TRBD2
size: once
CDR3: CASSLTTTSGRRYGADTQYF
DNA: TGTGCCAGCAGCTTAACGACGACTAGCGGGAGGAGGTATGGTGCAGATACGCAGTATTTT

V: TRBV5-4
J: TRBJ2-5
D: .
size: .
CDR3: CASSHGETQYF
DNA: TGTGCCAGCAGCCACGGGGAGACCCAGTACTTC

V: TRBV28
J: TRBJ2-7
D: TRBD2
size: .
CDR3: CASSPGGPYEQYF
DNA: TGTGCCAGCAGTCCGGGAGGGCCCTACGAGCAGTACTTC

V: TRBV5-1
J: TRBJ2-3
D: .
size: .
CDR3: CASSPLLYSKSSTDTQYF
DNA: TGCGCCAGCAGCCCGCTTCTTTACAGCAAATCTAGCACAGATACGCAGTATTTT

V: TRBV5-6
J: TRBJ1-1
D: .
size: once
CDR3: CASRPRRGHTEAFF
DNA: TGTGCCAGCAGGCCTCGCAGGGGACACACTGAAGCTTTCTTT

V: TRBV3-1/TRBV3-2
J: TRBJ1-2
D: .
size: .
CDR3: CASSPTTGGGYTF
DNA: TGTGCCAGCAGCCCAACGACAGGAGGTGGCTACACCTTC